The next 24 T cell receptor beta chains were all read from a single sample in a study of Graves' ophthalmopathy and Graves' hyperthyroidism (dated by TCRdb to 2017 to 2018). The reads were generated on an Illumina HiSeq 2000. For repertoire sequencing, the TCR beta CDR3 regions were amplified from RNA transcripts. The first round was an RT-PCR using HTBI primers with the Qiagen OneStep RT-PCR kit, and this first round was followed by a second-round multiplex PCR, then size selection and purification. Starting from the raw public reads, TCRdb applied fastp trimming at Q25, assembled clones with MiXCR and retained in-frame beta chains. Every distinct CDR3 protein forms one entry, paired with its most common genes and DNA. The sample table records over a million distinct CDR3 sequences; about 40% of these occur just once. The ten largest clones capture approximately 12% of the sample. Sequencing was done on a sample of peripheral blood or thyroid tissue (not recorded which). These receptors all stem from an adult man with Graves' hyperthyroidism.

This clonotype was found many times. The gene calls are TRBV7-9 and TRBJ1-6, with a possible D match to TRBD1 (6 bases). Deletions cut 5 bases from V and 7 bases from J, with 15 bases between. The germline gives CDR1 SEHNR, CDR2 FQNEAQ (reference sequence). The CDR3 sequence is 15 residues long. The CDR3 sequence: CASSVYREGNSPLHF. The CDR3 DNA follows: TGTGCCAGCAGCGTATACAGGGAAGGGAATTCACCCCTCCACTTT.

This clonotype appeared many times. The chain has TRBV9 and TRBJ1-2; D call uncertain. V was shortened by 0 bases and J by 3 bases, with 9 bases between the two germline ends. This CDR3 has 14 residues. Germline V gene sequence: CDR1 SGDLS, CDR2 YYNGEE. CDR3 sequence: CASSVDGVDYGYTF. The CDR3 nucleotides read TGTGCCAGCAGCGTAGATGGGGTGGACTATGGCTACACCTTC.

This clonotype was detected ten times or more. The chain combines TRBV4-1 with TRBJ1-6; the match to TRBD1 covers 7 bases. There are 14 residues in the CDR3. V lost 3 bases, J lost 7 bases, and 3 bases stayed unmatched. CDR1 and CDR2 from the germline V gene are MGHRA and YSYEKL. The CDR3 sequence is CASSHLGQNSPLHF. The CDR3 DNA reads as TGCGCCAGCAGCCACCTGGGACAGAATTCACCCCTCCACTTT.

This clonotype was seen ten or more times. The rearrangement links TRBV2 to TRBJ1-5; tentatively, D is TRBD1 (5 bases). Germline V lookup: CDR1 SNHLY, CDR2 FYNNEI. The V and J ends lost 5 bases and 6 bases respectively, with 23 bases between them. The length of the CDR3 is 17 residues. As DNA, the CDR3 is TGTGCCAGCAGTTTAAGCGGGAGACAGATTACCCTTCAGCCCCAGCATTTT. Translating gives CASSLSGRQITLQPQHF.

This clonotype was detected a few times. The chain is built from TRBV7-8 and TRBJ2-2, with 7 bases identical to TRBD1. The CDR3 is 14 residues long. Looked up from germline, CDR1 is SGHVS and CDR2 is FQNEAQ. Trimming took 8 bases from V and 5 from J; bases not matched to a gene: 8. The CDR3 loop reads CASYGTVGTGELFF. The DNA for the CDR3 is TGTGCCAGCTATGGGACAGTAGGAACCGGGGAGCTGTTTTTT.

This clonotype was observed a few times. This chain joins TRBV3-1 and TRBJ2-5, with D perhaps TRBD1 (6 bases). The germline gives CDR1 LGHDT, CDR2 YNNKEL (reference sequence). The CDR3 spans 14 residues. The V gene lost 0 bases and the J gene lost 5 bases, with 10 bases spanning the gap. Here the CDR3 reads CASSQDGQPETQYF. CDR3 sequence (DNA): TGTGCCAGCAGCCAAGACGGACAGCCCGAGACCCAGTACTTC.

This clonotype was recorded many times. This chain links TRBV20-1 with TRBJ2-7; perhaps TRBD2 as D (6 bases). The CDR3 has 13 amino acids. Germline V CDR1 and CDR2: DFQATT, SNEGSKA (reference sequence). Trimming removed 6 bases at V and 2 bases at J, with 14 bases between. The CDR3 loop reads CSAAGRRTYEQYF. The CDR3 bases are TGCAGTGCCGCGGGACGGCGGACCTACGAGCAGTACTTC.

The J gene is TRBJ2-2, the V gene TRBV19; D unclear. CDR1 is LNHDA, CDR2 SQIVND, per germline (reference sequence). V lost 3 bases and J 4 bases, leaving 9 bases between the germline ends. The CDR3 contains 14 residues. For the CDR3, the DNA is TGTGCCAGTAGTATCAAGACAACCACCGGGGAGCTGTTTTTT. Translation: CASSIKTTTGELFF.

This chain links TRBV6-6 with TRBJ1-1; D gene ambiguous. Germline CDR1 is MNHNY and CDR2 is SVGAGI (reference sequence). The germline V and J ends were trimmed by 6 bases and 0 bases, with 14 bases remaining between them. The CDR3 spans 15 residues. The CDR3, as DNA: TGTGCCAGCAGCCCAGGCCGACTTTTGAACACTGAAGCTTTCTTT. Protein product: CASSPGRLLNTEAFF.

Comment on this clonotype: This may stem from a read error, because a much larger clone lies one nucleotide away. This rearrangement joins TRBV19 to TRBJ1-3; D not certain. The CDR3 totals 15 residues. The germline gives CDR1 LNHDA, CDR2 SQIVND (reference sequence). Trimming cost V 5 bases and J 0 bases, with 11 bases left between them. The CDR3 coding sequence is TGTGCCAGTAGTCAAACCGGTGGCTCTGGAAACACCATATATTTT. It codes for CASSQTGGSGNTIYF.

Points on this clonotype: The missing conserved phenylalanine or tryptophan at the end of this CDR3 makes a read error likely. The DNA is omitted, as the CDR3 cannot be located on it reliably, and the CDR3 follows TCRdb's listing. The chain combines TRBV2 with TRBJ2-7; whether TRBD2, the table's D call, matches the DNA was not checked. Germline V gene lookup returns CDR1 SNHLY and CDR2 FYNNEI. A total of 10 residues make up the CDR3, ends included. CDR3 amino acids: CASTTRLADS.

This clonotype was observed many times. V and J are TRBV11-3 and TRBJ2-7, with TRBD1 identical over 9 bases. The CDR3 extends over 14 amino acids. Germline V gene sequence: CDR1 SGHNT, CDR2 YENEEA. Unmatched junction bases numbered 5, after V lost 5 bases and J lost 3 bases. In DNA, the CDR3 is TGTGCCAGCAGCGTCCCGGGACAGGGCTACGAGCAGTACTTC. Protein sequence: CASSVPGQGYEQYF.

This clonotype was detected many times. The CDR3 DNA is TGCGCCAGCAGCCAAACTGGGGGCAGAGTCCTGACTTTC. It encodes CASSQTGGRVLTF. The chain links TRBV5-1 to TRBJ2-6; D might be TRBD1 (6 bases). Germline V gives CDR1 SGHRS, CDR2 YFSETQ. The V end was cut by 4 bases, the J end by 13 bases, with 15 bases between. The CDR3 extends over 13 amino acids.

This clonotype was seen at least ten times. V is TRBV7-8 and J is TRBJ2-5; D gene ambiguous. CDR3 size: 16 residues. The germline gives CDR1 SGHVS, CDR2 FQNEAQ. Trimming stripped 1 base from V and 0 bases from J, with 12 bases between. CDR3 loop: CASSLGVTQDQETQYF. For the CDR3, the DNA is TGTGCCAGCAGCTTAGGAGTGACCCAGGACCAAGAGACCCAGTACTTC.

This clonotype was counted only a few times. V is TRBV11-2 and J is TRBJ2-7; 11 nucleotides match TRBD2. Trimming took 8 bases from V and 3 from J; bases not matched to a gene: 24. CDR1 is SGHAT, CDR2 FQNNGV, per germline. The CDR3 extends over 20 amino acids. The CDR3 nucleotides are TGTGCCAGCGAGAAATTCACATTTCTCGCTCCTAGCGGGGGGCACTACGAGCAGTACTTC. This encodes CASEKFTFLAPSGGHYEQYF.

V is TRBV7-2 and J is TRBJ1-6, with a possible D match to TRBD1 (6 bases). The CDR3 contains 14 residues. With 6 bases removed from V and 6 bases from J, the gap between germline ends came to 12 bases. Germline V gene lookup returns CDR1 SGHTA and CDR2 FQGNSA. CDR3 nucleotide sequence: TGTGCCAGCAGAGAAGCAGGGGCTAATTCACCCCTCCACTTT. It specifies CASREAGANSPLHF.

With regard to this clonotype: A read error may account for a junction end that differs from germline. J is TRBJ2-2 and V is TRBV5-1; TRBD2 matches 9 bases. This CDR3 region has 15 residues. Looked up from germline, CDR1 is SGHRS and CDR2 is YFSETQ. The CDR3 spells CASRRLAGNTGELVF. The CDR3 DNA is TGCGCCAGCAGACGCCTAGCGGGGAACACCGGGGAGCTGGTTTTT.

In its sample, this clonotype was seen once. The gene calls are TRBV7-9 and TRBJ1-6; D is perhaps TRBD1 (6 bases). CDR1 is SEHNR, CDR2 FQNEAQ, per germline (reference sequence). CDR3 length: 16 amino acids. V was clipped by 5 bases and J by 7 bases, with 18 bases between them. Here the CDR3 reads CASSRDVQGGNSPLHF. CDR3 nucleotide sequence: TGTGCCAGCAGCCGCGATGTACAGGGCGGGAATTCACCCCTCCACTTT.

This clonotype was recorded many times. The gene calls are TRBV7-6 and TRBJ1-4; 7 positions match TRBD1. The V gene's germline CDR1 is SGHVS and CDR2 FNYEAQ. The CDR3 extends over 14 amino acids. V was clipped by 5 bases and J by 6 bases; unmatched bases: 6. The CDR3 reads CASSQGGQHEKLFF. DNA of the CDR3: TGTGCCAGCAGCCAAGGGGGACAGCATGAAAAACTGTTTTTT.

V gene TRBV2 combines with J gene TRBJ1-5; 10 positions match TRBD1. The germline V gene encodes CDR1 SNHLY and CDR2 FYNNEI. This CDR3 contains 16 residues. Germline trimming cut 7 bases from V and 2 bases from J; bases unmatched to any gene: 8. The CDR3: CASMRGQGFGNQPQHF. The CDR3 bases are TGTGCCAGCATGAGGGGACAGGGGTTCGGCAATCAGCCCCAGCATTTT.

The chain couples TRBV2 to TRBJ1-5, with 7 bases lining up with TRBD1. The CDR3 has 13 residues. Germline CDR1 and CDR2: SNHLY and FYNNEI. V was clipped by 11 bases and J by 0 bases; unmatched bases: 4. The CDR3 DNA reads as TGTGCCGAGGGGGCGGATAGCAATCAGCCCCAGCATTTT. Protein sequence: CAEGADSNQPQHF.

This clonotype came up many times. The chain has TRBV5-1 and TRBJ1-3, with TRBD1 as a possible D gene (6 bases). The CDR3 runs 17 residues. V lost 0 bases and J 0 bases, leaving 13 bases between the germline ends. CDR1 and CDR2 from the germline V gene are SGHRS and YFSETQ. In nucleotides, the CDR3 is TGCGCCAGCAGCTTGGACGGACAGTCGCGCTCTGGAAACACCATATATTTT. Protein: CASSLDGQSRSGNTIYF.

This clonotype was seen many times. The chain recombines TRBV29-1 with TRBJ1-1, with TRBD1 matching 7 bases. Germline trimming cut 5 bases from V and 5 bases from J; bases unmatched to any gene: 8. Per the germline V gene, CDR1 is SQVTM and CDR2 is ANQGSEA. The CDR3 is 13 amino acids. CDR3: CSVPGQAMTEAFF. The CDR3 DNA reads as TGCAGCGTTCCAGGACAGGCTATGACTGAAGCTTTCTTT.

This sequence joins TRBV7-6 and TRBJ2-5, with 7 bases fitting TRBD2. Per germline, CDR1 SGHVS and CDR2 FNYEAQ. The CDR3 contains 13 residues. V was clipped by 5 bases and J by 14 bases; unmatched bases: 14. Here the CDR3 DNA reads TGTGCCAGCAGCGGCAGGGACTATGGCCCCCCCTACTTC. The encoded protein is CASSGRDYGPPYF.